This T cell receptor (beta chain) was sequenced in a study of spatial heterogeneity in lung cancer. Study details: Each unique TCR and UMI combination was seen more than ten times on average in raw reads. Study results and caveats: Tumors with more nonsynonymous mutations had more expanded intratumoral alpha and beta TCRs.

Individual TCR cDNA molecules each bore their own unique molecular identifier. TCRdb itself ran the 5' RACE reads through MiXCR, one entry per CDR3 protein. The sample has some 96,000 distinct CDR3 sequences; roughly 4.5% are singletons. Time point given: sample taken at primary tumor resection. The cohort: around 79 early-stage, untreated non-small cell lung cancer patients. Without sorting, whole RNA was sequenced from tumor, nontumor lung or frozen PBMC. A remark on this clonotype: Its antigen is unknown.

Sequencing used lung tumor tissue, obtained at surgery. The TCR sequence derives from a male donor with early-stage non-small cell lung cancer.

Here the CDR3 reads CASSEEYFLGQFF. CDR3 nucleotides: TGTGCCAGCAGTGAAGAGTATTTTTTAGGGCAGTTCTTC. The gene calls are TRBV2 and TRBJ2-1; no firm D call. V was cut by 1 base and J by 12 bases, with 13 bases left in between. The CDR3 has 13 amino acids. Germline V gene sequence: CDR1 SNHLY, CDR2 FYNNEI.